These T cell receptor beta chains were read from a single sample in a study of blood T cells in healthy people across ages. TCRdb independently ran MiXCR on the 5' RACE reads; one entry per CDR3 protein. The profile shows around 520,000 distinct CDR3 sequences, 27% of them singletons. This same sample was also part of a study on T cells of mothers and their children.

Sequencing was performed on blood. These receptors came from a boy younger than 10 in good health. Both conserved end residues are part of each CDR3. D genes are given only for firm matches. Clone size is not always given. Where it is, it says once, few, many or a class for expanded clones.

V: TRBV7-6
D: -
J: TRBJ2-5
size: -
DNA: TGTGCCAGCAGTCTTATAGCGAACCAAGAGACCCAGTACTTC
CDR3: CASSLIANQETQYF

V: TRBV4-3
D: TRBD2
J: TRBJ2-5
size: -
DNA: TGCGCCAGCAGCCAAGAGCTAGCGGGACCCCTAAGGGAGCAGTACTTC
CDR3: CASSQELAGPLREQYF

V: TRBV5-1
D: TRBD2
J: TRBJ2-1
size: -
DNA: TGCGCCAGCAGCTCCCCGGCGGAAGCGGGAGCACCCAATGAGCAGTTCTTC
CDR3: CASSSPAEAGAPNEQFF

V: TRBV5-1
D: TRBD2
J: TRBJ2-3
size: -
DNA: TGCGCCAGCAGCTCCGGGACTAGCGCAGATACGCAGTATTTT
CDR3: CASSSGTSADTQYF

V: TRBV15
D: -
J: TRBJ2-1
size: few
DNA: TGTGCCACCAGCAGAGGTCGGGTGGGGCGAGGGGATTGTGAGCAGTTCTTC
CDR3: CATSRGRVGRGDCEQFF

V: TRBV4-2
D: TRBD1
J: TRBJ2-4
size: few
DNA: TGTGCCAGCAGCCCGCGAGGGGGCCAGCTAGCCAAAAACATTCAGTACTTC
CDR3: CASSPRGGQLAKNIQYF

V: TRBV7-9
D: TRBD2
J: TRBJ2-7
size: few
DNA: TGTGCCAGCAGCTCCTTTAGGACTAGCGAGACCACCTACGAGCAGTACTTC
CDR3: CASSSFRTSETTYEQYF

V: TRBV5-1
D: -
J: TRBJ2-5
size: -
DNA: TGCGCCAGCAGCTTCACTCCGCAAGAGACCCAGTACTTC
CDR3: CASSFTPQETQYF

V: TRBV29-1
D: -
J: TRBJ1-2
size: -
DNA: TGCAGCGTTGGGGAGGGGGTCTTTAACTATGGCTACACCTTC
CDR3: CSVGEGVFNYGYTF

V: TRBV6-6
D: TRBD1
J: TRBJ1-2
size: -
DNA: TGTGCCAGCAGTTACTTGGGACAGGGCAACTATGGCTACACCTTC
CDR3: CASSYLGQGNYGYTF

V: TRBV27
D: TRBD1
J: TRBJ2-5
size: -
DNA: TGTGCCAGCGGGACAGGGGGCTCTCAGGAGCAGTACTTC
CDR3: CASGTGGSQEQYF

V: TRBV7-2
D: -
J: TRBJ2-2
size: -
DNA: TGTGCCAGCAGCCCGAGACTACCAACCGGGGAGCTGTTTTTT
CDR3: CASSPRLPTGELFF

V: TRBV7-3
D: -
J: TRBJ2-1
size: few
DNA: TGTGCCAGCAGCATCTATCCCAATGAGCAGTTCTTC
CDR3: CASSIYPNEQFF

V: TRBV3-1
D: -
J: TRBJ2-7
size: few
DNA: TGTGCCAGCAGCCAAGACGTCTACGAGCAGTACTTC
CDR3: CASSQDVYEQYF

V: TRBV4-1
D: -
J: TRBJ1-1
size: -
DNA: TGCGCCAGCAGCCAAGAAAACGGAGGGAGTTACGAAGCTTTCTTT
CDR3: CASSQENGGSYEAFF

V: TRBV20-1
D: -
J: TRBJ1-4
size: few
DNA: TGCAGTGCTGAAACAGGAGCGGCTGAAAAACTGTTTTTT
CDR3: CSAETGAAEKLFF

V: TRBV20-1
D: TRBD2
J: TRBJ2-7
size: many
DNA: TGCAGTGCTTACGGGACTAGCGGGGCCTACGAGCAGTACTTC
CDR3: CSAYGTSGAYEQYF

V: TRBV25-1
D: TRBD1
J: TRBJ1-2
size: -
DNA: TGTGCCAGCACGGGGGGACAGGGACGAGGCTACACCTTC
CDR3: CASTGGQGRGYTF

V: TRBV7-9
D: TRBD2
J: TRBJ2-3
size: -
DNA: TGTGCCAGCAGCCCCAGGGAGCGGGGCACATATACGCAGTATTTT
CDR3: CASSPRERGTYTQYF

V: TRBV5-1
D: TRBD1
J: TRBJ1-3
size: few
DNA: TGCGCCAGCAGCTTGGCCGGGGGACAGTCTTTGAAGTTCTCTGGAAACACCATATATTTT
CDR3: CASSLAGGQSLKFSGNTIYF

V: TRBV29-1
D: -
J: TRBJ2-3
size: once
DNA: TGCAGCGTTGAACACGATAGCACAGATACGCAGTATTTT
CDR3: CSVEHDSTDTQYF

V: TRBV5-6
D: -
J: TRBJ2-7
size: many
DNA: TGTGCCAGCAGCTGGGGACGGAGCGAGCAGTACTTC
CDR3: CASSWGRSEQYF

V: TRBV4-3
D: -
J: TRBJ1-6
size: few
DNA: TGCGCCAGCAGCCAAGATGTGACGGGCCGCTCACCCCTCCACTTT
CDR3: CASSQDVTGRSPLHF

V: TRBV19
D: -
J: TRBJ2-1
size: few
DNA: TGTGCCAGTAACCTAGGGAGCTCCTACAATGAGCAGTTCTTC
CDR3: CASNLGSSYNEQFF

V: TRBV29-1
D: -
J: TRBJ1-3
size: -
DNA: TGCAGCGCCCAGACGGTTTCTGGAAACACCATATATTTT
CDR3: CSAQTVSGNTIYF

V: TRBV29-1
D: TRBD2
J: TRBJ2-5
size: -
DNA: TGCAGCGTTGTCCCGTGGGGGGAGGGCCAAGAGACCCAGTACTTC
CDR3: CSVVPWGEGQETQYF

V: TRBV14
D: TRBD2
J: TRBJ2-1
size: -
DNA: TGTGCCAGCAGCCAGGGACTAGCGGGAGGAGGGTACAATGAGCAGTTCTTC
CDR3: CASSQGLAGGGYNEQFF

V: TRBV12-3/TRBV12-4
D: -
J: TRBJ2-5
size: few
DNA: TGTGCCAGCAGATTGGGATCTAGCACGACCCAGTACTTC
CDR3: CASRLGSSTTQYF

V: TRBV4-1
D: -
J: TRBJ2-1
size: -
DNA: TGCGCCAGCAGATTAGGGGGCTCCTACAATGAGCAGTTCTTC
CDR3: CASRLGGSYNEQFF

V: TRBV4-3
D: -
J: TRBJ1-4
size: few
DNA: TGCGCCAGCAGCCAAACTTGGGCAGGGCCTAATGAAAAACTGTTTTTT
CDR3: CASSQTWAGPNEKLFF

V: TRBV5-1
D: -
J: TRBJ2-5
size: -
DNA: TGCGCCAGCAGCCTCCGACAGGACAGTAGGGAGACCCAGTACTTC
CDR3: CASSLRQDSRETQYF

V: TRBV2
D: -
J: TRBJ1-1
size: -
DNA: TGTGCCAGCCGGACCGAGATGAACACTGAAGCTTTCTTT
CDR3: CASRTEMNTEAFF

V: TRBV5-1
D: -
J: TRBJ2-7
size: few
DNA: TGCGCCAGCAGCGCGGGAAGGAGGTCCGAGCAGTACTTC
CDR3: CASSAGRRSEQYF

V: TRBV6-5
D: TRBD2
J: TRBJ2-5
size: few
DNA: TGTGCCAGCAGGCGGACTAGCGGGGACGCCCAGTACTTC
CDR3: CASRRTSGDAQYF

V: TRBV29-1
D: TRBD2
J: TRBJ2-1
size: -
DNA: TGCAGCGTTGAAGAGCCAGCGGGAGGTTACAATGAGCAGTTCTTC
CDR3: CSVEEPAGGYNEQFF

V: TRBV11-2
D: TRBD2
J: TRBJ2-7
size: -
DNA: TGTGCCAGCAGCTTAGATGGTCCTAGCGGGTATAGCTCCTACGAGCAGTACTTC
CDR3: CASSLDGPSGYSSYEQYF